This TCR beta chain was captured in a study of CD8 T cells in Susac syndrome. RNA totalling roughly 0.45 to 1 ug underwent reverse transcription with random hexamers. TCRdb redid the calling of the immunoSEQ multiplex PCR reads with MiXCR, one entry per CDR3 protein. The repertoire includes 40,000 to 60,000 distinct CDR3 sequences, around 93% of them detected once, and roughly 0.5% sits in the top ten. Looked up from germline, CDR1 is SEHNR and CDR2 is FQNEAQ (reference sequence). The CDR3 is 14 residues long. The ends lost 5 bases at V and 4 bases at J; junction bases unmatched: 8. The specimen was CD8+ T cells from PBMCs. The receptor was derived from a human donor with multiple sclerosis. The chain recombines TRBV7-9 with TRBJ2-7; 7 nucleotides align to TRBD1. For the CDR3, the DNA is TGTGCCAGCAGCCCAAGGGACAGTAAATACGAGCAGTACTTC. Its translation: CASSPRDSKYEQYF.